Each of the 17 T cell receptor beta chains below was sequenced from the same sample in a study of beta chain features in type 1 diabetes. Overall study results and limits: Shortening of TCRB CDR3s, moderate but significant, appeared in all four CD4+ subsets of Type 1 diabetes patients.

Investigators reverse transcribed all isolated RNA, so they sequenced expressed TCRB transcripts. This table comes from immunoSEQ multiplex PCR, and its TCRdb copy is limited to in-frame clones, with some not included. The sample lists 150,000 to 200,000 clones, about 63% occurring once. For these TCRs, the target antigens are not known. Sequencing was carried out using naive CD4+ T cells from blood. The receptor set was obtained from a man aged 30 to 45 with type 1 diabetes.

V is TRBV4-3 and J is TRBJ2-3; 9 bases are shared with TRBD2. This CDR3 has 16 amino acids. Trimming cost V 0 bases and J 3 bases; bases outside gene matches: 4. Germline V CDR1 and CDR2: LGHNA, YSLEER. The CDR3 DNA sequence: TGCGCCAGCAGCCAAGATGGGCTAGCGGGAACAGATACGCAGTATTTT. This translates into CASSQDGLAGTDTQYF.

The V call is TRBV27, the J call TRBJ2-7; 9 bases match TRBD2. The CDR3 sequence is 16 residues long. Trimming took 4 bases from V and 6 from J; bases not matched to a gene: 13. Germline CDR1 MNHEY, CDR2 SMNVEV (reference sequence). CDR3 sequence: CASSSLRAGGPGEQYF. The CDR3, as DNA: TGTGCCAGCAGTTCGCTCCGAGCGGGGGGCCCGGGCGAGCAGTACTTC.

This rearrangement joins TRBV30 to TRBJ1-2, with 7 positions matching TRBD1. Per germline, CDR1 GTSNPN and CDR2 SVGIG (reference sequence). This CDR3 is built from 11 residues. V was pared by 6 bases and J by 8 bases, with 6 bases of the junction left unmatched. The CDR3 spells CACWTGKGYTF. CDR3 DNA: TGTGCCTGTTGGACAGGCAAGGGCTACACCTTC.

The V call is TRBV28, the J call TRBJ2-7, with TRBD1 as a possible D gene (6 bases). In germline, CDR1 is MDHEN, CDR2 SYDVKM. The V gene lost 3 bases and the J gene lost 3 bases, with 12 bases spanning the gap. The CDR3 is 14 amino acids. In DNA form, the CDR3 reads TGTGCCAGCAGTTTTGCCCACAGGGTCTACGAGCAGTACTTC. The encoded protein is CASSFAHRVYEQYF.

Note on this clone: Other DNA sequences in this sample translate to the same CDR3. The chain links TRBV30 to TRBJ2-7; the D call may be TRBD1 or TRBD2 (5 bases each). From germline, CDR1 is GTSNPN and CDR2 SVGIG (reference sequence). Trimming stripped 8 bases from V and 0 bases from J, with 8 bases between. This CDR3 spans 11 amino acids. The DNA of the CDR3 is TGTGCCGGGACCGCCTCCTACGAGCAGTACTTC. As protein: CAGTASYEQYF.

The table lists this clone with a few counts. The V call is TRBV29-1, the J call TRBJ2-7, with a tentative D call TRBD1 (6 bases). V lost 7 bases, J lost 9 bases, and 22 bases lay in between. This CDR3 region has 13 residues. The germline V gene encodes CDR1 SQVTM and CDR2 ANQGSEA. The CDR3 region has the DNA TGCAGCGGTCGGACGCCGTACAGGGATCGGCAGTACTTC. As protein: CSGRTPYRDRQYF.

The chain is built from TRBV2 and TRBJ2-5; maybe TRBD1 (5 bases). Germline lookup yields CDR1 SNHLY and CDR2 FYNNEI. The V end was cut by 2 bases, the J end by 3 bases, with 7 bases between. The CDR3 length is 13 residues. CDR3 bases: TGTGCCAGCAGTGAATTCAGGGAAGAGACCCAGTACTTC. Translating it yields CASSEFREETQYF.

This clone was detected only a few times. The chain couples TRBV9 to TRBJ2-1; TRBD1 or TRBD2 may be the D gene (7 bases each). The CDR3 runs 17 residues. V lost 0 bases to trimming and J lost 6 bases, with 19 bases between them. The V gene's germline CDR1 is SGDLS and CDR2 YYNGEE. CDR3 sequence (DNA): TGTGCCAGCAGCGTAGAGGGAGGGGGCGCTAATTTCAATGAGCAGTTCTTC. Protein product: CASSVEGGGANFNEQFF.

The rearrangement joins TRBV9 to TRBJ2-3; D not resolved. The CDR3 totals 16 residues. Germline CDR1 is SGDLS and CDR2 is YYNGEE. Trimming removed 6 bases at V and 0 bases at J, with 17 bases between. The CDR3 DNA reads as TGTGCCAGCACCCCGCCAAAGTGGTCTAGCACAGATACGCAGTATTTT. It translates to CASTPPKWSSTDTQYF.

There are a few counts of this clone. This chain's CDR3 is CASRGGQGAYEQYF. The CDR3 nucleotides are TGTGCCTCCAGGGGGGGACAGGGGGCCTACGAGCAGTACTTC. This sequence joins TRBV10-3 and TRBJ2-7; the match to TRBD1 covers 11 bases. Germline loops: CDR1 ENHRY, CDR2 SYGVKD. V lost 11 bases and J lost 2; bases outside the gene matches: 8. The CDR3 runs to 14 residues.

The chain carries TRBV13 and TRBJ1-1, with D possibly matching TRBD1 (6 bases). Trimming shortened V by 2 bases and J by 5 bases, and 24 bases separated the two germline ends. This CDR3 contains 18 residues. Germline-derived CDR1 and CDR2 are PRHDT and FYEKMQ (reference sequence). CDR3 sequence reads: CASSLPPGGSPKRTEAFF. CDR3 DNA sequence: TGTGCCAGCAGCTTACCCCCGGGGGGCTCCCCCAAGCGGACTGAAGCTTTCTTT.

The chain has TRBV27 and TRBJ2-1; D is unclear. Germline V CDR1 and CDR2: MNHEY, SMNVEV (reference sequence). V lost 4 bases and J 3 bases, leaving 13 bases between the germline ends. The CDR3 consists of 15 residues. The CDR3 loop reads CASSSPGAGYNEQFF. In DNA, the CDR3 is TGTGCCAGCAGTTCCCCGGGTGCTGGCTACAATGAGCAGTTCTTC.

This chain joins TRBV7-2 and TRBJ2-2, with D unresolved. V lost 1 base, J lost 9 bases, and 12 bases lay in between. In germline, CDR1 is SGHTA, CDR2 FQGNSA. The CDR3 extends over 14 amino acids. CDR3 nucleotides: TGTGCCAGCAGCTTAGATCGATCTGGCCGGGAGCTGTTTTTT. This translates into CASSLDRSGRELFF.

The chain is built from TRBV30 and TRBJ2-7, with 11 bases lining up with TRBD2. V lost 6 bases and J lost 0; bases outside the gene matches: 10. This CDR3 has 16 residues. Germline values: CDR1 GTSNPN, CDR2 SVGIG (reference sequence). The CDR3 sequence is CACPSGGSTSSYEQYF. The CDR3 DNA reads as TGTGCCTGCCCTAGCGGGGGGTCTACCAGCTCCTACGAGCAGTACTTC. Variable domain in full (rest from reference TRBV30 and TRBJ2-7): SQTIHQWPATLVQPVGSPLSLECTVEGTSNPNLYWYRQAAGRGLQLLFYSVGIGQISSEVPQNLSASRPQDRQFILSSKKLLLSDSGFYLCACPSGGSTSSYEQYFGPGTRLTVT.

This clone was detected once. V gene TRBV4-3 combines with J gene TRBJ2-7; weak D call: TRBD1 (6 bases). V was shortened by 2 bases and J by 2 bases, with 13 bases between the two germline ends. The CDR3 spans 15 residues. Germline V gene sequence: CDR1 LGHNA, CDR2 YSLEER. CDR3 in amino acids: CASSQIRGPPYEQYF. The CDR3 coding sequence is TGCGCCAGCAGCCAAATCAGGGGTCCCCCCTACGAGCAGTACTTC.

This clone was seen only a few times. V is TRBV19 and J is TRBJ1-1; the D gene is possibly TRBD1 (6 bases). This CDR3 has 14 residues. Germline V gene data show CDR1 as LNHDA and CDR2 as SQIVND (reference sequence). V was clipped by 3 bases and J by 0 bases, with 8 bases between them. The CDR3 DNA reads as TGTGCCAGTAGTATTCAGGGGATGAACACTGAAGCTTTCTTT. Translated, it gives CASSIQGMNTEAFF. Full variable domain (remainder filled in from reference TRBV19 and TRBJ1-1): DGGITQSPKYLFRKEGQNVTLSCEQNLNHDAMYWYRQDPGQGLRLIYYSQIVNDFQKGDIAEGYSVSREKKESFPLTVTSAQKNPTAFYLCASSIQGMNTEAFFGQGTRLTVV.

The chain recombines TRBV15 with TRBJ2-6; no clear D gene. Per the germline V gene, CDR1 is LNHNV and CDR2 is YYDKDF (reference sequence). The CDR3 has 16 amino acids. Trimming pared 4 bases from V and 1 base from J, leaving 11 bases between. In DNA form, the CDR3 reads TGTGCCACCAGCATCATAGCCCTATCTGGGGCCAACGTCCTGACTTTC. Amino acid sequence: CATSIIALSGANVLTF.